The clone carrying this T cell receptor (beta chain) showed up just a few times. As yet, its antigen is unknown. The sample is drawn from a study of identical twins. Study observations and caveats: Insertions were reduced in abundant cord blood beta clonotypes but not in memory repertoires.

V lost 11 bases and J lost 1, with 8 bases in between. Looked up from germline, CDR1 is ENHRY and CDR2 is SYGVKD. CDR3 size: 11 residues. TCRdb re-analysed the 5' RACE reads in MiXCR, keeping a single row per CDR3 protein. The sample carries around 960,000 distinct CDR3 sequences, roughly 12% recorded once. This sample also appeared in a second study, on yellow fever vaccine responses in identical twins.

V and J are TRBV10-3 and TRBJ1-2; possible D gene TRBD1, 6 bases. The receptor was derived from a woman aged 18-29 years in good health. Source material: PBMCs. The CDR3 spells CASDSNYGYTF. In DNA, the CDR3 is TGTGCCTCGGACAGTAACTATGGCTACACCTTC.